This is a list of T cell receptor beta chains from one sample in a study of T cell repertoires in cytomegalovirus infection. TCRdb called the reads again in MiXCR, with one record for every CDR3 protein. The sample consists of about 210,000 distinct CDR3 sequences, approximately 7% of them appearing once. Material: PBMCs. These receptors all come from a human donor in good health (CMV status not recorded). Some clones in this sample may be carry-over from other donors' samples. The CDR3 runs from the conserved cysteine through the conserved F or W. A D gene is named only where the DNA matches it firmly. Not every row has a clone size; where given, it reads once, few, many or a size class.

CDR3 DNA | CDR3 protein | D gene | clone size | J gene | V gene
TGTGCCAGCAGCTTAGGAGGGGAGAGCTCCTACAATGAGCAGTTCTTC | CASSLGGESSYNEQFF | - | many | TRBJ2-1 | TRBV7-8
TGTGCCAGCAGCTTGGGCGGACTAGCGGGGGGGCGGGAGACCCAGTACTTC | CASSLGGLAGGRETQYF | TRBD2 | many | TRBJ2-5 | TRBV5-5
TGTGCCAGCAGCTTCGTGGGGGGGCCGGGAGAGCAGTTCTTC | CASSFVGGPGEQFF | - | many | TRBJ2-1 | TRBV7-8
TGTGCCAGCAGCGGGACAGGGGGTACCGCTACAGATACGCAGTATTTT | CASSGTGGTATDTQYF | TRBD1 | many | TRBJ2-3 | TRBV6-2/TRBV6-3
TGTGCCAGCAGCTCAGGGGATTCAGAGACCCAGTACTTC | CASSSGDSETQYF | - | many | TRBJ2-5 | TRBV7-6
TGTGCCAGCAGCCAGCCGGGTTTGAACACTGAAGCTTTCTTT | CASSQPGLNTEAFF | - | many | TRBJ1-1 | TRBV3-1
TGTGCCATCACATCCGGGGGCAAGGATGCCGGGGAGCTGTTTTTT | CAITSGGKDAGELFF | - | many | TRBJ2-2 | TRBV28
TGTGCCACCAGCAGATCTTCCGATACCGGCTACACCTTC | CATSRSSDTGYTF | - | many | TRBJ1-2 | TRBV15
TGCAGTGCTAGGAGTTCTGGGGCCAACGTCCTGACTTTC | CSARSSGANVLTF | - | many | TRBJ2-6 | TRBV20-1
TGTGCCAGCATCCTGACAGGGGCGTACGAGCAGTACTTC | CASILTGAYEQYF | TRBD1 | - | TRBJ2-7 | TRBV2
TGTGCCAGCAGCTTGTTTGACACTGAAGCTTTCTTT | CASSLFDTEAFF | - | many | TRBJ1-1 | TRBV7-9
TGTGCCAGCAGCACCCTTGGGGCAGGACACAATGGCTACACCTTC | CASSTLGAGHNGYTF | - | many | TRBJ1-2 | TRBV7-2
TGTGCCAGCAGCTTAACCCGGGAGAACACAGATACGCAGTATTTT | CASSLTRENTDTQYF | - | - | TRBJ2-3 | TRBV7-3
TGTGCCTGGAGCGAGAGGGGGGCGCGGGCGCAGTACTTC | CAWSERGARAQYF | - | few | TRBJ2-7 | TRBV30
TGTGCCAGCAGCGCGGCCGGGACAGGGGCTGGGGCCAACGTCCTGACTTTC | CASSAAGTGAGANVLTF | TRBD1 | many | TRBJ2-6 | TRBV7-8
TGTGCCAGCAGCTTAGAAAGGGGGGGGCTTGGCTACACCTTC | CASSLERGGLGYTF | - | many | TRBJ1-2 | TRBV7-2
TGTGCCAGCAGTTACCACAGACAGGGACTCACAGATACGCAGTATTTT | CASSYHRQGLTDTQYF | - | many | TRBJ2-3 | TRBV6-2/TRBV6-3
TGTGCCAGCAGCCAAGATCCCACAAGCACTGAAGCTTTCTTT | CASSQDPTSTEAFF | - | many | TRBJ1-1 | TRBV14
TGTGCCAGCAGCTTATTCGGGGAGGGGCAGCCCCAGCATTTT | CASSLFGEGQPQHF | - | many | TRBJ1-5 | TRBV7-9
TGTGCCAGCAGTTTTCTAGGCGGGGGGCTCCAAGAGACCCAGTACTTC | CASSFLGGGLQETQYF | TRBD2 | many | TRBJ2-5 | TRBV28
TGTGCCAGCAGTCCTAGACTAGCGGGGGACGGTGAGCAGTTCTTC | CASSPRLAGDGEQFF | TRBD2 | many | TRBJ2-1 | TRBV12-3/TRBV12-4
TGTGCCAGCAGTGAGTCCGGGAAGGGCAATCAGCCCCAGCATTTT | CASSESGKGNQPQHF | - | many | TRBJ1-5 | TRBV25-1
TGTGCCACCAGCGGAAGACCCCCCCGGGACCGTCGGAACTTC | CATSGRPPRDRRNF | - | many | TRBJ2-5 | TRBV15
TGTGCCAGCAGACTTCGCCTATGGTCCGGGGAGCTGTTTTTT | CASRLRLWSGELFF | - | many | TRBJ2-2 | TRBV6-2/TRBV6-3
TGTGCCAGCAGCTTTGGCAGGTATGAGAACACTGAAGCTTTCTTT | CASSFGRYENTEAFF | - | many | TRBJ1-1 | TRBV5-6
TGTGCCAGCAGCCCCGACAGGGGGCGTCAGTATTTT | CASSPDRGRQYF | TRBD1 | many | TRBJ2-3 | TRBV7-2
TGTGCCAGCAGTCCCCGAGCAGGGTACAATCAGCCCCAGCATTTT | CASSPRAGYNQPQHF | - | many | TRBJ1-5 | TRBV12-3/TRBV12-4
TGCAGCGTTGACAGGAGGGCTACCTATGGCTACACCTTC | CSVDRRATYGYTF | - | many | TRBJ1-2 | TRBV29-1
TGTGCCAGCAGTTTGGTCGCCGGGACACCCCCTTGGGGTGAAAAACTGTTTTTT | CASSLVAGTPPWGEKLFF | - | few | TRBJ1-4 | TRBV28
TGTGCCAGCAGCTTGGGGCGACAGACGGGCTATGGCTACACCTTC | CASSLGRQTGYGYTF | - | many | TRBJ1-2 | TRBV11-2
TGTGCCTCCCAGGACCCGTACCAAGAGACCCAGTACTTC | CASQDPYQETQYF | - | many | TRBJ2-5 | TRBV6-2/TRBV6-3
TGCGCCAGCAGCCCCCTCGGGCCGAAGACCCAGTACTTC | CASSPLGPKTQYF | - | once | TRBJ2-5 | TRBV5-1
TGCAGTGCTGTACTGGACAGGGGGCGAGAGACCCAGTACTTC | CSAVLDRGRETQYF | TRBD1 | few | TRBJ2-5 | TRBV20-1
TGCAGCGTTGGCCGAGGGGACACCATATATTTT | CSVGRGDTIYF | - | many | TRBJ1-3 | TRBV29-1
TGCAGTGCTAGAGATCTCCTCTATGGCTACACCTTC | CSARDLLYGYTF | - | few | TRBJ1-2 | TRBV20-1
TGTGCCAGCAGCCTTCGGGGGGCATTTACTGGCACTGAAGCTTTCTTT | CASSLRGAFTGTEAFF | - | many | TRBJ1-1 | TRBV6-1
TGTGCCTGTGATGGCGGGAGCCATACGCAGTATTTT | CACDGGSHTQYF | TRBD2 | few | TRBJ2-3 | TRBV6-2/TRBV6-3
TGTGCCAGCAGCTTAGGAGCGGGGCACCGCCGCGCCGGGGAGCTGTTTTTT | CASSLGAGHRRAGELFF | TRBD2 | many | TRBJ2-2 | TRBV11-2
TGCGCCAGCAGCCAACTTCGGGGAGCAGGGAGGGATGAGCAGTTCTTC | CASSQLRGAGRDEQFF | TRBD2 | many | TRBJ2-1 | TRBV4-1
TGCGCCAGCAGGTGGGAGAACACTGAAGCTTTCTTT | CASRWENTEAFF | - | few | TRBJ1-1 | TRBV5-1